The 21 T cell receptor beta chains given below trace back to one sample, sequenced in a study of identical twins. TCRdb ran MiXCR on the 5' RACE reads and lists one entry per CDR3 protein. The table has about 100,000 distinct CDR3 sequences, less than 6.5% seen once. The sequenced sample was memory T cells sorted from blood. The receptor source for this set is a woman in her forties or fifties in good health.

At least ten counts were recorded for this clonotype. The V gene is TRBV7-9, the J gene TRBJ2-1; 11 bases fit TRBD1. CDR3 length: 16 amino acids. The germline V gene has CDR1 SEHNR and CDR2 FQNEAQ (reference sequence). The ends lost 8 bases at V and 9 bases at J; junction bases unmatched: 15. In DNA form, the CDR3 reads TGTGCCAGCTCCCCCTACTCCGGGACAGGGGGGGCTGAGCAGTTCTTC. The encoded protein is CASSPYSGTGGAEQFF.

The chain is built from TRBV24-1 and TRBJ2-5, with TRBD1 as a possible D gene (5 bases). The CDR3 is made up of 15 amino acids. Trimming took off 4 bases at V and 2 bases at J, with 13 bases between the two ends. Germline CDR1 and CDR2: KGHDR and SFDVKD. The CDR3 DNA reads TGTGCCACCAGTGACCCAGGGCAGGAACAAGAGACCCAGTACTTC. It translates to CATSDPGQEQETQYF.

This clonotype was counted many times. The chain employs TRBV2 and TRBJ2-7; D may be TRBD2 (5 bases). Trimming shortened V by 7 bases and J by 7 bases, and 14 bases separated the two germline ends. The CDR3 contains 12 residues. Germline CDR1 reads SNHLY; CDR2 reads FYNNEI. CDR3 DNA: TGTGCCAGCACGCTAGCCTTGGGGGAGCAGTACTTC. This codes for CASTLALGEQYF.

This clonotype was seen a handful of times. The chain recombines TRBV12-3 or TRBV12-4 with TRBJ2-1, with D unresolved. The CDR3 runs to 14 residues. V dropped 1 base and J dropped 8 bases, with 12 bases sitting between them. The CDR3: CASSLVSLYDEQFF. CDR3 sequence (DNA): TGTGCCAGCAGTTTAGTTTCTCTCTATGATGAGCAGTTCTTC.

This clonotype occurred a few times. The chain couples TRBV20-1 to TRBJ1-4; D possibly corresponds to TRBD1 (6 bases). The CDR3 spans 12 residues. Germline values: CDR1 DFQATT, CDR2 SNEGSKA (reference sequence). Trimming cost V 4 bases and J 7 bases, with 10 bases left between them. The DNA of the CDR3 is TGCAGTGCTAAACAGGGCTTTGAAAAACTGTTTTTT. It encodes CSAKQGFEKLFF.

There are many counts of this clonotype. The V gene is TRBV3-1, the J gene TRBJ1-1, with D hard to call. The length of the CDR3 is 11 residues. Trimming removed 2 bases at V and 7 bases at J, with 5 bases between. Germline V gene lookup returns CDR1 LGHDT and CDR2 YNNKEL (reference sequence). The chain's CDR3 is CASSQTNEAFF. CDR3 DNA: TGTGCCAGCAGCCAAACCAATGAAGCTTTCTTT.

The chain uses TRBV12-3 or TRBV12-4 and TRBJ2-2, with 7 bases lining up with TRBD2. This CDR3 contains 14 residues. V was pared by 5 bases and J by 2 bases, with 2 bases of the junction left unmatched. The CDR3, as DNA: TGTGCCAGCAGTAGCGGGGTAAACACCGGGGAGCTGTTTTTT. It yields the protein CASSSGVNTGELFF.

Only a few counts were recorded for this clonotype. V gene TRBV7-8 combines with J gene TRBJ1-1; TRBD1 matches at 7 bases. V gave up 5 bases and J gave up 6 bases; unmatched junction bases: 12. The CDR3 extends over 15 amino acids. Germline CDR1 is SGHVS and CDR2 is FQNEAQ. CDR3 DNA: TGTGCCAGCAGCCTTTGGAGGGACAGTGTCCCTGAAGCTTTCTTT. Protein: CASSLWRDSVPEAFF.

The chain couples TRBV6-6 to TRBJ2-2; 10 bases are a match to TRBD1. This CDR3 has 15 amino acids. The germline V gene encodes CDR1 MNHNY and CDR2 SVGAGI (reference sequence). With 6 bases clipped from V and 3 bases from J, the junction kept 4 bases outside the gene matches. In nucleotides, the CDR3 is TGTGCCAGCAGCATGACAGGGGGCGACACCGGGGAGCTGTTTTTT. The encoded protein is CASSMTGGDTGELFF.

The chain recombines TRBV2 with TRBJ1-3, with D tentatively TRBD1 (5 bases). V lost 3 bases, J lost 2 bases, and 17 bases lay in between. The CDR3 consists of 17 residues. The germline V gene encodes CDR1 SNHLY and CDR2 FYNNEI. CDR3 sequence reads: CASSESAGSVPGNTIYF. The CDR3, as DNA: TGTGCCAGCAGTGAGTCGGCAGGGTCGGTTCCTGGAAACACCATATATTTT. Supplemented by reference TRBV2 and TRBJ1-3, the full variable domain reads EPEVTQTPSHQVTQMGQEVILRCVPISNHLYFYWYRQILGQKVEFLVSFYNNEISEKSEIFDDQFSVERPDGSNFTLKIRSTKLEDSAMYFCASSESAGSVPGNTIYFGEGSWLTVV.

This clonotype has just a few counts. The chain employs TRBV6-2 or TRBV6-3 and TRBJ1-4, with D possibly TRBD1 on 5 matching bases. Germline V gene sequence: CDR1 MNHEY, CDR2 SVGEGT. The CDR3 has 11 residues. V was pared by 5 bases and J by 10 bases, with 8 bases between. The CDR3 loop reads CASSGGVKLFF. The CDR3 DNA is TGTGCCAGCAGTGGGGGAGTAAAACTGTTTTTT.

This clonotype was counted many times. The chain joins TRBV12-3 or TRBV12-4 to TRBJ1-2; D gene unclear. The CDR3 is 13 amino acids. The V and J ends lost 6 bases and 8 bases respectively, with 16 bases between them. The DNA of the CDR3 is TGTGCCAGCAGCCCCACGTCACCTTGGGGCTACACCTTC. Protein: CASSPTSPWGYTF.

In its sample, this clonotype was seen many times. The CDR3 region is CASSRQGSSYEQYF. In DNA, the CDR3 is TGTGCCAGCAGCAGACAGGGGAGCTCCTACGAGCAGTACTTC. The chain recombines TRBV6-5 with TRBJ2-7; TRBD1 matches at 8 bases. This CDR3 comprises 14 residues. Unmatched junction bases numbered 4, after V lost 6 bases and J lost 0 bases. Germline assignment: CDR1 MNHEY and CDR2 SVGAGI.

The chain links TRBV4-1 to TRBJ2-3; no reliable D call. Trimming removed 0 bases from V and 2 bases from J, with 6 bases in between. The CDR3 length is 14 residues. Germline-derived CDR1 and CDR2 are MGHRA and YSYEKL. The CDR3: CASSQDIPTDTQYF. CDR3 DNA sequence: TGCGCCAGCAGCCAAGATATTCCCACAGATACGCAGTATTTT.

In its sample, this clonotype was seen many times. The chain employs TRBV12-3 or TRBV12-4 and TRBJ2-1; TRBD2 might be the D (5 bases). Trimming took 3 bases from V and 8 from J, leaving 14 bases between them. This CDR3 spans 14 amino acids. CDR3 sequence: CASSFQSEGDEQFF. As DNA, the CDR3 is TGTGCCAGCAGTTTCCAGTCTGAGGGTGATGAGCAGTTCTTC.

The chain links TRBV11-2 to TRBJ2-1, with TRBD2 matching 8 bases. Trimming removed 0 bases from V and 0 bases from J; junction bases left unmatched: 1. Germline-derived CDR1 and CDR2 are SGHAT and FQNNGV. This CDR3 is 16 amino acids long. CDR3 nucleotide sequence: TGTGCCAGCAGCTTAGAGAGCGGGGGCTCCTACAATGAGCAGTTCTTC. It codes for CASSLESGGSYNEQFF.

This clonotype appeared many times. This chain joins TRBV30 and TRBJ2-5, with a weak D call TRBD1 (6 bases). V dropped 5 bases and J dropped 2 bases, with 6 bases sitting between them. This CDR3 has 11 residues. Germline loops: CDR1 GTSNPN, CDR2 SVGIG (reference sequence). The CDR3 sequence is CAWGTQETQYF. The CDR3 coding sequence is TGTGCCTGGGGGACACAAGAGACCCAGTACTTC.

This clonotype was seen repeatedly, ten times or more. The chain couples TRBV14 to TRBJ2-1; D is unclear. Germline lookup yields CDR1 SGHDN and CDR2 FVKESK. The CDR3 has 12 amino acids. Trimming shortened V by 1 base and J by 9 bases, and 7 bases separated the two germline ends. CDR3: CASSQGGREQFF. The CDR3 region has the DNA TGTGCCAGCAGCCAAGGGGGTCGTGAGCAGTTCTTC.

This clonotype occurred many times. This chain uses TRBV5-1 with TRBJ2-3; the D is unclear. This CDR3 region has 15 residues. The V and J ends lost 0 bases and 0 bases respectively, with 8 bases between them. The germline V gene encodes CDR1 SGHRS and CDR2 YFSETQ. This CDR3 reads CASSLDGSSTDTQYF. DNA of the CDR3: TGCGCCAGCAGCTTGGATGGATCTAGCACAGATACGCAGTATTTT.

At least ten counts were recorded for this clonotype. The V and J genes are TRBV7-6 and TRBJ1-4; D is unresolved. This CDR3 has 13 residues. Trimming cost V 5 bases and J 7 bases, with 11 bases left between them. The germline V gene encodes CDR1 SGHVS and CDR2 FNYEAQ. In nucleotides, the CDR3 is TGTGCCAGCAGCCGTTTAGAGGCTGAAAAACTGTTTTTT. Its translation is CASSRLEAEKLFF.

This clonotype was counted many times. The chain uses TRBV2 and TRBJ1-1; a weak D match, TRBD1 (5 bases). The germline gives CDR1 SNHLY, CDR2 FYNNEI. This CDR3 region has 14 residues. Between the trimmed V and J ends, which lost 2 bases and 5 bases, there was a span of 12 bases. In DNA, the CDR3 is TGTGCCAGCAGTGAAAGTTGGGGCTGGACTGAAGCTTTCTTT. It is translated as CASSESWGWTEAFF.